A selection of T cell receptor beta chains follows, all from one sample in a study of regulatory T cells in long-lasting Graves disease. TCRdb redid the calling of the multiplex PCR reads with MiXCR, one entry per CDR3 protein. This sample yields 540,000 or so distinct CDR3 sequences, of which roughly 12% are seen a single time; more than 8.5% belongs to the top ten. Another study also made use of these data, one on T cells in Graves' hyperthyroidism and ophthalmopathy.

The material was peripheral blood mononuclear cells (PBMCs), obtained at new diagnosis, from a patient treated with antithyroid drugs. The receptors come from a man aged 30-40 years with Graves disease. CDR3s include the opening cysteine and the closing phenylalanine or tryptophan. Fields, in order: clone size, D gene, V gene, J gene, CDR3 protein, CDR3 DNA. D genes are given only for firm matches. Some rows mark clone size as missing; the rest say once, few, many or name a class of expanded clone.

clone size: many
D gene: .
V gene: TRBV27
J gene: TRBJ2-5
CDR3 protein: CASSLWEDRETQYF
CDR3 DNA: TGTGCCAGCAGTTTGTGGGAGGATCGTGAGACCCAGTACTTC

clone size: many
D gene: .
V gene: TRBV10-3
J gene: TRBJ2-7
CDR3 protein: CAIMFGESYEQYF
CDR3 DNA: TGTGCCATCATGTTTGGAGAAAGCTACGAGCAGTACTTC

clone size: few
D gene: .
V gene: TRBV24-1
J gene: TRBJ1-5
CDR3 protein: CATSDPGVENQPQHF
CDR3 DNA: TGTGCCACCAGTGACCCAGGGGTGGAGAATCAGCCCCAGCATTTT

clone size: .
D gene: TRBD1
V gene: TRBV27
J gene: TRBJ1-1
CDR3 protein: CASRYRGNAEAFF
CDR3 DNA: TGTGCCAGCAGGTACAGGGGCAACGCTGAAGCTTTCTTT

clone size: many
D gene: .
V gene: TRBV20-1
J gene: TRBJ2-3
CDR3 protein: CSASGGADTQYF
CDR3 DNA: TGCAGTGCTAGTGGGGGAGCAGATACGCAGTATTTT

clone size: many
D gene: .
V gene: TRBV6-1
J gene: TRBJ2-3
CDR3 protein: CASSETGNLAQYF
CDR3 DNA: TGTGCCAGCAGTGAGACGGGCAATTTGGCGCAGTATTTT

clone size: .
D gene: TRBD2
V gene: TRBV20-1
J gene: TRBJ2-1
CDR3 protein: CSARPPTAGRANEQFF
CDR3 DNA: TGCAGTGCTAGACCCCCTACGGCGGGGAGGGCGAATGAGCAGTTCTTC

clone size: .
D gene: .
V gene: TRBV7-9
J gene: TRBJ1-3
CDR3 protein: CASSSGTGSAGWNTIYF
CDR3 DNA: TGTGCCAGCAGCTCTGGGACCGGATCAGCCGGGTGGAACACCATATATTTT

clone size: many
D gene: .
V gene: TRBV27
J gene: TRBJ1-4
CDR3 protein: CASSLHSGGFEKLFF
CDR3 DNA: TGTGCCAGCAGTTTACATTCGGGGGGGTTTGAAAAACTGTTTTTT

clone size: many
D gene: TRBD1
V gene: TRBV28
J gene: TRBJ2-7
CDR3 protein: CASRTIQGASYEQYF
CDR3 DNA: TGTGCCAGCAGGACCATACAGGGGGCCAGCTACGAGCAGTACTTC

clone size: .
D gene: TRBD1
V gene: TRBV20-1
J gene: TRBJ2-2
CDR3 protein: CSARGGQGANTGELFF
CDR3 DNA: TGCAGTGCTAGAGGGGGACAGGGGGCGAACACCGGGGAGCTGTTTTTT

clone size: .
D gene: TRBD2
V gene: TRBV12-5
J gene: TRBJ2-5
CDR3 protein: CASGWGLAGEGTQYF
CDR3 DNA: TGTGCTAGTGGTTGGGGACTAGCGGGGGAAGGGACCCAGTACTTC

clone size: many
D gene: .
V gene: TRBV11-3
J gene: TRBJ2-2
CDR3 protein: CASSWTHGGELFF
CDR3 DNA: TGTGCCAGCAGTTGGACTCACGGGGGGGAGCTGTTTTTT

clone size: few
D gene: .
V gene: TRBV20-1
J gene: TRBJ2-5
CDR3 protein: CSARDIGGKQETQYF
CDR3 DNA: TGCAGTGCTAGAGATATTGGCGGGAAGCAAGAGACCCAGTACTTC

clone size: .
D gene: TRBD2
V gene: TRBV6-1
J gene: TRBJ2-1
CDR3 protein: CARLAGDNEQFF
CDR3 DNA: TGTGCCAGACTAGCGGGAGACAATGAGCAGTTCTTC

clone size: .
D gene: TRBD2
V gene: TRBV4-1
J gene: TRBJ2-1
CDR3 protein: CASQRTSGSNEQFF
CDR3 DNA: TGCGCCAGCCAAAGGACTAGCGGGAGTAATGAGCAGTTCTTC

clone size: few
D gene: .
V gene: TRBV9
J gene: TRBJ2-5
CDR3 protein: CASSVDGGTQYF
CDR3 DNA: TGTGCCAGCAGCGTAGACGGGGGGACCCAGTACTTC

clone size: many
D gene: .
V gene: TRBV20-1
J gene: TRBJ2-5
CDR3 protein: CSARGTKETQYF
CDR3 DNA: TGCAGTGCTAGGGGGACCAAAGAGACCCAGTACTTC

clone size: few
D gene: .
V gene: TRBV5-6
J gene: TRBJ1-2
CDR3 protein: CASSFPRNEGYTF
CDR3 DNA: TGTGCCAGCAGCTTCCCACGAAACGAAGGCTACACCTTC

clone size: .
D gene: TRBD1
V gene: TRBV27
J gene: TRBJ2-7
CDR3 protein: CASSSSGTGTEQYF
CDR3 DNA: TGTGCCAGCAGTTCCAGTGGGACAGGGACCGAGCAGTACTTC

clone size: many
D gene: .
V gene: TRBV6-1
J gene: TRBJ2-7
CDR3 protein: CASSELKGPGEQYF
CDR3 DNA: TGTGCCAGCAGTGAATTGAAGGGCCCGGGGGAGCAGTACTTC

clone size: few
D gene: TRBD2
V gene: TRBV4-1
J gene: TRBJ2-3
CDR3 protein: CASSPRLAGGLNTDTQYF
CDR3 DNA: TGCGCCAGCAGCCCACGACTAGCGGGAGGTCTTAACACAGATACGCAGTATTTT

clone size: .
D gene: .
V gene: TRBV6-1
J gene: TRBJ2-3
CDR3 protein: CASKKSRSTDTQYF
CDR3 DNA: TGTGCGAGCAAGAAGAGCAGATCCACAGATACGCAGTATTTT

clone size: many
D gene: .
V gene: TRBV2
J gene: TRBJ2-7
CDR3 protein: CASSEEGNLEQYF
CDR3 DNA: TGTGCCAGCAGTGAAGAGGGCAACCTGGAGCAGTACTTC

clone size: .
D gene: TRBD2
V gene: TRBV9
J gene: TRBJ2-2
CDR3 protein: CASSVGLALNTGELFF
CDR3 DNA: TGTGCCAGCAGCGTAGGACTAGCGCTTAACACCGGGGAGCTGTTTTTT

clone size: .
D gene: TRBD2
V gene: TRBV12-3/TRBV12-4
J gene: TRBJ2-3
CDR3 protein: CASSRLPGLAGTDTQYF
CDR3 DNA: TGTGCCAGCAGCCGGCTCCCGGGACTAGCGGGCACAGATACGCAGTATTTT

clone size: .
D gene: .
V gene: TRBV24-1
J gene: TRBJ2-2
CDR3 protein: CATSGNTGTGELFF
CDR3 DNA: TGTGCCACCAGTGGAAATACAGGGACCGGGGAGCTGTTTTTT

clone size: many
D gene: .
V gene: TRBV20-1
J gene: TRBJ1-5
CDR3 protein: CSVGRKGGQPQHF
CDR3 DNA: TGCAGTGTCGGCAGGAAGGGTGGTCAGCCCCAGCATTTT

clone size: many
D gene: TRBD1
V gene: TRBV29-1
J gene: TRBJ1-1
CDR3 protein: CSVDRDRGPEAFF
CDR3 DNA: TGCAGCGTTGACCGAGACAGGGGGCCTGAAGCTTTCTTT

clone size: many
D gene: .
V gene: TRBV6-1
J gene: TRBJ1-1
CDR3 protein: CASIQTSTRMNTEAFF
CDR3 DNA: TGTGCCAGCATCCAAACGTCGACACGCATGAACACTGAAGCTTTCTTT

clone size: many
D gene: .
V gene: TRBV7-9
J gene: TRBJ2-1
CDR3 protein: CASSLQGDNEQFF
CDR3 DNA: TGTGCCAGCAGCCTTCAGGGAGACAATGAGCAGTTCTTC

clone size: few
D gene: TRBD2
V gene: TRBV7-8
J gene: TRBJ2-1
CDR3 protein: CASSLRLAGLSSSYNEQFF
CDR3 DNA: TGTGCCAGCAGCTTAAGACTAGCGGGACTCTCAAGCTCCTACAATGAGCAGTTCTTC

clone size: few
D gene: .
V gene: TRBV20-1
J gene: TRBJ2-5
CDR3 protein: CSAESGVGTQYF
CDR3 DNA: TGCAGTGCCGAGTCAGGGGTAGGGACCCAGTACTTC

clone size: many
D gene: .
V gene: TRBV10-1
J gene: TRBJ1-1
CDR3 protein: CASSESGGTEAFF
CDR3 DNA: TGCGCCAGCAGTGAGAGTGGGGGAACTGAAGCTTTCTTT

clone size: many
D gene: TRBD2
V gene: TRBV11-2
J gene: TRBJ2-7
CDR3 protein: CASSSTSGSVEQYF
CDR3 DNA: TGTGCCAGCAGCTCTACTAGCGGGAGTGTCGAGCAGTACTTC

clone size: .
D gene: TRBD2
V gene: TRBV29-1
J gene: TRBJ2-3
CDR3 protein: CSARTSGRAGDTQYF
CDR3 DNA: TGCAGCGCGCGGACTAGCGGGAGGGCGGGGGATACGCAGTATTTT

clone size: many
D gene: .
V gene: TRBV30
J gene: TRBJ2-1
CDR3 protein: CAWGGGAGSNEQFF
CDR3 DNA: TGTGCCTGGGGGGGAGGCGCGGGATCCAATGAGCAGTTCTTC